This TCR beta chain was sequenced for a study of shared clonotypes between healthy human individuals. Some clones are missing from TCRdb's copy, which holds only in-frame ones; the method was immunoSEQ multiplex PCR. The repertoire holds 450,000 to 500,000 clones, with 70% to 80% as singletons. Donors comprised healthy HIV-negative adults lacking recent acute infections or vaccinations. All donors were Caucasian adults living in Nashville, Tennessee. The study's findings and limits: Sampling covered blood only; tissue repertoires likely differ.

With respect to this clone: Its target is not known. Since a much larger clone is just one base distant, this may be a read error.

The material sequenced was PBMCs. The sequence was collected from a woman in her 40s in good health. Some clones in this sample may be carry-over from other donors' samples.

This CDR3 is CASSFTSGNTGELFF. The CDR3, as DNA: TGTGCCAGCAGCTTTACTAGCGGGAACACCGGGGAGCTGTTTTTT. The chain combines TRBV7-3 with TRBJ2-2; 8 nucleotides line up with TRBD2. Trimming removed 3 bases from V and 1 base from J; junction bases left unmatched: 1. Germline CDR1 is SGHTA and CDR2 is FQGTGA. The CDR3 spans 15 residues.